The 8 T cell receptor beta chains below all came from one sample that was sequenced in a study of CD8 T cells in Susac syndrome. cDNA came from about 0.5 to 1 ug RNA primed by random hexamers. One entry per CDR3 protein, called by TCRdb with MiXCR from the immunoSEQ multiplex PCR reads. The table includes 250,000 to 300,000 distinct CDR3 sequences, 75% to 90% detected once. Sequences were obtained from CD8+ T cells from PBMCs. These receptors were obtained from a human donor with multiple sclerosis.

The chain links TRBV4-1 to TRBJ1-5; D is uncertain. The CDR3 runs to 13 residues. The V and J ends lost 8 bases and 6 bases respectively, with 14 bases between them. The germline V gene encodes CDR1 MGHRA and CDR2 YSYEKL. The CDR3 spells CASGYNSAQPQHF. The CDR3, as DNA: TGCGCCAGCGGTTATAATTCAGCTCAGCCCCAGCATTTT.

The chain has TRBV27 and TRBJ2-1; 12 bases match TRBD2. Germline V gene data show CDR1 as MNHEY and CDR2 as SMNVEV (reference sequence). The CDR3 length is 16 residues. Germline trimming cut 6 bases from V and 0 bases from J; bases unmatched to any gene: 3. The CDR3, as DNA: TGTGCCAGCAGGATGGGACTAGCGGGCTCCTACAATGAGCAGTTCTTC. Translating gives CASRMGLAGSYNEQFF.

This chain connects TRBV29-1 to TRBJ1-1, with a weak D call TRBD1 (5 bases). CDR1 SQVTM and CDR2 ANQGSEA come from the germline V gene. CDR3 length: 12 amino acids. Trimming pared 6 bases from V and 4 bases from J, leaving 12 bases between. CDR3 sequence: CSVGSGGTEAFF. The CDR3 DNA is TGCAGCGTGGGCTCGGGGGGCACTGAAGCTTTCTTT.

The chain couples TRBV7-2 to TRBJ2-7; no definite D call. The CDR3 spans 15 residues. Germline values: CDR1 SGHTA, CDR2 FQGNSA. The germline V and J ends were trimmed by 1 base and 1 base, with 11 bases remaining between them. The CDR3 is CASSLDLGMSYEQYF. CDR3 nucleotides: TGTGCCAGCAGCTTAGATTTGGGAATGTCCTACGAGCAGTACTTC.

The chain is built from TRBV27 and TRBJ2-7; TRBD1 agrees at 8 bases. Germline CDR1 is MNHEY and CDR2 is SMNVEV (reference sequence). CDR3 length: 13 amino acids. V trimming: 6 bases; J trimming: 1 base; junction bases outside the gene matches: 2. CDR3 in DNA: TGTGCCAGCAGGAACAGGGGGTCCTACGAGCAGTACTTC. Its translation: CASRNRGSYEQYF.

The V gene is TRBV5-1, the J gene TRBJ2-7, with D unresolved. Germline V gene lookup returns CDR1 SGHRS and CDR2 YFSETQ. V gave up 4 bases and J gave up 3 bases, with 20 bases separating them. CDR3 length equals 16 residues. Here the CDR3 reads CASSGTSASSYYEQYF. CDR3 nucleotides: TGCGCCAGCAGCGGTACTTCAGCCTCATCTTACTACGAGCAGTACTTC.

The rearrangement links TRBV9 to TRBJ1-2; unclear D gene. V was shortened by 0 bases and J by 3 bases, with 12 bases between the two germline ends. The V gene's germline CDR1 is SGDLS and CDR2 YYNGEE. This CDR3 has 15 residues. The CDR3 loop reads CASSVGLRGDYGYTF. The DNA for the CDR3 is TGTGCCAGCAGCGTAGGGCTAAGAGGTGACTATGGCTACACCTTC.

This chain joins TRBV6-2 or TRBV6-3 and TRBJ1-5; the D is unclear. This CDR3 is 17 amino acids long. Germline assignment: CDR1 MNHEY and CDR2 SVGEGT. V lost 6 bases and J lost 1, with 19 bases in between. CDR3 in DNA: TGTGCCAGCAGCACCCTGGGTAGGGCAGCAAGCAATCAGCCCCAGCATTTT. Translated: CASSTLGRAASNQPQHF.